The 25 T cell receptor beta chains below all came from one sample that was sequenced in a study of shared clonotypes between healthy human individuals. Using immunoSEQ multiplex PCR, the repertoire was profiled, and TCRdb retains in-frame clones only, with some absent. The data hold about 2 million clones, with roughly 94% observed a single time. The sample was naive CD4+ T cells sorted from blood. The subset is: CD45RA+ positively selected. The receptors here all came from a man younger than 35 in good health.

This clone was detected only once. This chain uses TRBV5-1 with TRBJ2-1; either TRBD1 or TRBD2 may fit D (5 bases each). Trimming shortened V by 0 bases and J by 5 bases, and 9 bases separated the two germline ends. The CDR3 runs 14 residues. CDR1 and CDR2 (germline): SGHRS, YFSETQ. The CDR3, as DNA: TGCGCCAGCAGCTTGGGGGGACCTGACAATGAGCAGTTCTTC. Protein sequence: CASSLGGPDNEQFF.

The V and J genes are TRBV2 and TRBJ2-5, with 8 bases aligning to TRBD1. The germline gives CDR1 SNHLY, CDR2 FYNNEI. The CDR3 has 15 amino acids. V lost 7 bases and J lost 0; bases outside the gene matches: 7. The CDR3 region is CASIKDRVYQETQYF. The DNA of the CDR3 is TGTGCCAGCATCAAGGACAGGGTATACCAAGAGACCCAGTACTTC. Full variable domain (remainder filled in from reference TRBV2 and TRBJ2-5): EPEVTQTPSHQVTQMGQEVILRCVPISNHLYFYWYRQILGQKVEFLVSFYNNEISEKSEIFDDQFSVERPDGSNFTLKIRSTKLEDSAMYFCASIKDRVYQETQYFGPGTRLLVL.

The rearrangement joins TRBV21-1 to TRBJ2-7; TRBD1 reflects the table's D call only, with no check against the DNA. TRBV21-1 is assigned pseudogene status. The CDR3 is made up of 15 amino acids. The CDR3 region is CASSSYRGRSYEQYF. The CDR3 region has the DNA TGTGCCAGCAGCAGTTACAGGGGGCGCTCCTACGAGCAGTACTTC.

The rearrangement joins TRBV30 to TRBJ2-3; 8 nucleotides agree with TRBD2. After removal of 3 bases from V and 2 bases from J, the junction contained 1 base not matched to a gene. The CDR3 is 13 amino acids. CDR1 is GTSNPN and CDR2 is SVGIG in the germline V gene (reference sequence). The CDR3 protein is CAWRLAATDTQYF. CDR3 in DNA: TGTGCCTGGAGACTAGCGGCCACAGATACGCAGTATTTT.

The chain is built from TRBV18 and TRBJ1-1, with 8 bases aligning to TRBD1. Germline values: CDR1 KGHSH, CDR2 LQKENI. The CDR3 contains 14 residues. J gave up 6 bases and V 7 bases, and 10 bases lay outside the gene matches. DNA for the CDR3: TGTGCCAGCTTCTCCGGGACAGGCCCTTCTGAAGCTTTCTTT. Translated, it gives CASFSGTGPSEAFF.

This chain uses TRBV23-1 with TRBJ2-7, with D possibly matching TRBD2 (7 bases). TRBV23-1 has ORF status, its function being uncertain. The CDR3 length is 14 residues. The ends were cut back, 3 bases at V and 5 bases at J, with 14 bases in the middle. This CDR3 reads CASSHSGWGHEQYF. CDR3 DNA: TGCGCCAGCAGTCATAGCGGGTGGGGGCACGAGCAGTACTTC.

The V and J genes are TRBV7-9 and TRBJ2-6; D unclear. Trimming left V 1 base short and J 0 bases short, with 10 bases between. CDR1 SEHNR and CDR2 FQNEAQ come from the germline V gene (reference sequence). The CDR3 length is 17 residues. The CDR3: CASSLVGTSSGANVLTF. CDR3 sequence (DNA): TGTGCCAGCAGCTTAGTTGGAACGTCCTCTGGGGCCAACGTCCTGACTTTC.

The chain combines TRBV19 with TRBJ2-3, with 10 nucleotides matching TRBD1. This CDR3 comprises 16 residues. Germline-derived CDR1 and CDR2 are LNHDA and SQIVND (reference sequence). The trim removed 5 bases at V and 2 bases at J, leaving 7 bases unmatched. CDR3 coding DNA: TGTGCCAGTAGTTCCGACAGGGGGCGCAACACAGATACGCAGTATTTT. Its protein is CASSSDRGRNTDTQYF.

The gene calls are TRBV5-4 and TRBJ2-7; 12 nucleotides agree with TRBD1. Per the germline V gene, CDR1 is SGHNT and CDR2 is YYREEE (reference sequence). CDR3 length equals 16 residues. After removal of 4 bases from V and 3 bases from J, the junction contained 8 bases not matched to a gene. The CDR3 DNA reads as TGTGCCAGCAGCCCCGGTGGGACAGGGGGCATCTACGAGCAGTACTTC. Residues: CASSPGGTGGIYEQYF. The whole variable domain, remainder taken from reference TRBV5-4 and TRBJ2-7, is ETGVTQSPTHLIKTRGQQVTLRCSSQSGHNTVSWYQQALGQGPQFIFQYYREEENGRGNFPPRFSGLQFPNYSSELNVNALELDDSALYLCASSPGGTGGIYEQYFGPGTRLTVT.

This chain uses TRBV7-9 with TRBJ1-6; 11 bases align to TRBD1. V lost 5 bases, J lost 9 bases, and 6 bases stayed unmatched. This CDR3 has 15 residues. Looked up from germline, CDR1 is SEHNR and CDR2 is FQNEAQ (reference sequence). CDR3 region: CASSDGQGASSPLHF. CDR3 in DNA: TGTGCCAGCAGCGATGGACAGGGGGCAAGTTCACCCCTCCACTTT.

This chain connects TRBV28 to TRBJ1-1; 7 nucleotides align to TRBD1. This CDR3 region has 16 residues. V was pared by 4 bases and J by 2 bases, with 10 bases of the junction left unmatched. Germline V gives CDR1 MDHEN, CDR2 SYDVKM. In DNA form, the CDR3 reads TGTGCCAGCAGTTCTAGACAGGGTCCGGGTAACACTGAAGCTTTCTTT. Amino acid sequence: CASSSRQGPGNTEAFF.

V gene TRBV18 combines with J gene TRBJ1-6; 8 bases match TRBD1. Germline V CDR1 and CDR2: KGHSH, LQKENI. V shed 4 bases and J 8 bases; nucleotides not matched to a gene: 10. The CDR3 runs 16 residues. The CDR3 nucleotides read TGTGCCAGCTCACGCGGACAGGGAGTCTCCGATTCACCCCTCCACTTT. This sequence encodes CASSRGQGVSDSPLHF. Full variable domain (remainder filled in from reference TRBV18 and TRBJ1-6): NAGVMQNPRHLVRRRGQEARLRCSPMKGHSHVYWYRQLPEEGLKFMVYLQKENIIDESGMPKERFSAEFPKEGPSILRIQQVVRGDSAAYFCASSRGQGVSDSPLHFGNGTRLTVT.

The chain carries TRBV5-4 and TRBJ1-1, with 9 bases lining up with TRBD1. V dropped 4 bases and J dropped 1; count of bases not matched to a gene: 5. The CDR3 spans 15 residues. In germline, CDR1 is SGHNT, CDR2 YYREEE (reference sequence). The chain's CDR3 is CASSGMGQGNTEAFF. The CDR3 DNA is TGTGCCAGCAGCGGGATGGGACAGGGGAACACTGAAGCTTTCTTT.

The CDR3 loop is CAWSVLGTRITDTQYF. For the CDR3, the DNA is TGTGCCTGGAGTGTACTAGGGACCCGGATCACAGATACGCAGTATTTT. V gene TRBV30 combines with J gene TRBJ2-3, with D perhaps TRBD1 or TRBD2 (5 bases each). The CDR3 loop spans 16 amino acids. V was cut by 0 bases and J by 2 bases, with 15 bases left in between. Looked up from germline, CDR1 is GTSNPN and CDR2 is SVGIG (reference sequence).

As concerns this clone: Other DNA sequences of this sample code for an identical CDR3. The J gene is TRBJ2-7, the V gene TRBV30; 8 bases match TRBD2. The CDR3 length is 13 residues. Germline V lookup: CDR1 GTSNPN, CDR2 SVGIG (reference sequence). The V gene end was trimmed by 2 bases and the J gene end by 1 base; junction bases not matched to a gene: 1. The CDR3 region has the DNA TGTGCCTGGAGTAGCGGGGGATCCTACGAGCAGTACTTC. As protein: CAWSSGGSYEQYF.

The V call is TRBV2, the J call TRBJ2-6; no clear D. V was pared by 6 bases and J by 0 bases, with 9 bases between. CDR1 and CDR2 (germline): SNHLY, FYNNEI. This CDR3 is 15 amino acids long. The CDR3 DNA reads TGTGCCAGCAGCGACCGAGGCTCTGGGGCCAACGTCCTGACTTTC. It codes for CASSDRGSGANVLTF.

This clone appeared once. V usage is TRBV7-3 and J usage is TRBJ1-2; no firm D call. V was clipped by 5 bases and J by 4 bases, with 11 bases between them. The germline V gene encodes CDR1 SGHTA and CDR2 FQGTGA. The CDR3 length is 13 residues. The chain's CDR3 is CASSPGPTYGYTF. Written as DNA, the CDR3 is TGTGCCAGCAGCCCCGGTCCCACCTATGGCTACACCTTC.

V usage is TRBV7-8 and J usage is TRBJ2-3; 9 bases are a match to TRBD1. With 5 bases clipped from V and 7 bases from J, the junction kept 10 bases outside the gene matches. Germline loops: CDR1 SGHVS, CDR2 FQNEAQ. The CDR3 spans 15 residues. The CDR3 loop reads CASSPGQGRLNTQYF. The CDR3 region has the DNA TGTGCCAGCAGCCCCGGACAGGGGCGCCTGAATACGCAGTATTTT.

CDR3: CAISHDYTDTQYF. The DNA of the CDR3 is TGTGCCATCAGCCACGACTACACAGATACGCAGTATTTT. The V call is TRBV10-3, the J call TRBJ2-3; tentative D call: TRBD2 (5 bases). The CDR3 extends over 13 amino acids. The germline V gene encodes CDR1 ENHRY and CDR2 SYGVKD. Trimming took 6 bases from V and 2 from J, leaving 9 bases between them.

J is TRBJ2-7 and V is TRBV5-4; TRBD2 aligns across 7 bases. The J segment lost 3 bases and the V segment lost 0 bases, leaving 6 bases of the junction unmatched. The germline CDR1 and CDR2 sequences are SGHNT and YYREEE (reference sequence). The CDR3 consists of 15 residues. The CDR3 region is CASSLDLGGNYEQYF. The CDR3 coding sequence is TGTGCCAGCAGCTTGGATCTCGGGGGGAACTACGAGCAGTACTTC.

The J gene is TRBJ2-1, the V gene TRBV6-6; perhaps TRBD2 as D (6 bases). Germline lookup yields CDR1 MNHNY and CDR2 SVGAGI (reference sequence). The CDR3 length is 13 residues. The germline V and J ends were trimmed by 0 bases and 9 bases, with 9 bases remaining between them. The CDR3 region has the DNA TGTGCCAGCAGTTACTCGAACGGGGGTGAGCAGTTCTTC. It encodes CASSYSNGGEQFF.

The J gene is TRBJ2-7, the V gene TRBV28, with unresolved D. V shed 2 bases and J shed 2 bases, with 16 bases lying between them. Per the germline V gene, CDR1 is MDHEN and CDR2 is SYDVKM. The CDR3 totals 16 residues. CDR3: CASSLRAVARPYEQYF. Here the CDR3 DNA reads TGTGCCAGCAGTTTAAGAGCAGTCGCCAGACCCTACGAGCAGTACTTC.

This clone has a single count. The V gene is TRBV5-4, the J gene TRBJ2-1, with no clear D. Germline CDR1 is SGHNT and CDR2 is YYREEE (reference sequence). V lost 3 bases and J 8 bases, leaving 9 bases between the germline ends. CDR3 length equals 12 residues. CDR3 region: CASSSLGYEQFF. As DNA, the CDR3 is TGTGCCAGCAGCTCATTGGGTTATGAGCAGTTCTTC.

The chain uses TRBV7-9 and TRBJ2-5, with TRBD2 matching over 15 bases. The CDR3 loop spans 19 amino acids. V lost 3 bases to trimming and J lost 1 base; unmatched junction nucleotides: 9. In germline, CDR1 is SEHNR, CDR2 FQNEAQ (reference sequence). DNA of the CDR3: TGTGCCAGCAGCTTCGGGACTAGCGGGGGGCCCCGTTCCCAAGAGACCCAGTACTTC. It is translated as CASSFGTSGGPRSQETQYF.

The V call is TRBV15, the J call TRBJ1-5; D remains ambiguous. Germline V gene sequence: CDR1 LNHNV, CDR2 YYDKDF (reference sequence). V lost 0 bases and J 4 bases, leaving 7 bases between the germline ends. The CDR3 has 14 amino acids. The CDR3 bases are TGTGCCACCAGCAGAGATCAGCGGAATCAGCCCCAGCATTTT. It encodes CATSRDQRNQPQHF.